The rows below give T cell receptor beta chains drawn from one sample of a study of T cell responses to AZD1222 COVID-19 vaccine. Data came from immunoSEQ multiplex PCR; TCRdb stores just in-frame clones and leaves some out. The data show 70,000 or so clones, approximately 87% seen once. Here the sequenced sample was peripheral blood, taken 28 days after the second AZD1222 dose. All receptors derive from an adult who received the AZD1222 COVID-19 vaccine. Each CDR3 is given with its conserved first and last residue. The D gene is left open where the match is weak. Clone size is not always given. Where it is, it says once, few, many or a class for expanded clones.

CDR3 DNA: TGTGCCACCCGGGGAGGGAGCAACGAGCAGTACTTC; CDR3 protein: CATRGGSNEQYF; D gene: TRBD2; clone size: NA; J gene: TRBJ2-7; V gene: TRBV13
CDR3 DNA: TGTGCCAGCTCACCACCCGGTTCTGGGGCCAACGTCCTGACTTTC; CDR3 protein: CASSPPGSGANVLTF; D gene: NA; clone size: once; J gene: TRBJ2-6; V gene: TRBV18
CDR3 DNA: TGTGCCAGCAGCTCACGCGGGACAGGGTCTCGGGAGACCCAGTACTTC; CDR3 protein: CASSSRGTGSRETQYF; D gene: TRBD1; clone size: NA; J gene: TRBJ2-5; V gene: TRBV11-2
CDR3 DNA: TGTGCCAGCAGTGAATGGGGGACAGGGGGGGACTATGGCTACACCTTC; CDR3 protein: CASSEWGTGGDYGYTF; D gene: TRBD1; clone size: NA; J gene: TRBJ1-2; V gene: TRBV25-1
CDR3 DNA: TGTGCCAGCAGATACGACACTGAAGCTTTCTTT; CDR3 protein: CASRYDTEAFF; D gene: NA; clone size: NA; J gene: TRBJ1-1; V gene: TRBV7-2
CDR3 DNA: TGTGCCAGCAGCCAGGAAAGAGGAAACTATGGCTACACCTTC; CDR3 protein: CASSQERGNYGYTF; D gene: NA; clone size: NA; J gene: TRBJ1-2; V gene: TRBV3-1/TRBV3-2
CDR3 DNA: TGTGCCAGCAGCGTAGCAGCGACCGGGGAGCTGTTTTTT; CDR3 protein: CASSVAATGELFF; D gene: NA; clone size: NA; J gene: TRBJ2-2; V gene: TRBV9
CDR3 DNA: TGCGCCAGCAGCCAAGATGGCAGTAGGGTTTCTAAACAGTACTTC; CDR3 protein: CASSQDGSRVSKQYF; D gene: NA; clone size: NA; J gene: TRBJ2-7; V gene: TRBV4-1
CDR3 DNA: TGTGCCAGCATATCATCCGGGGAGCTGTTTTTT; CDR3 protein: CASISSGELFF; D gene: NA; clone size: once; J gene: TRBJ2-2; V gene: TRBV27
CDR3 DNA: TGTGCCAGCACCCGGACAGCGATTAATGAAAAACTGTTTTTT; CDR3 protein: CASTRTAINEKLFF; D gene: NA; clone size: once; J gene: TRBJ1-4; V gene: TRBV6-5
CDR3 DNA: TGTGCCACCAGTGATTATGGGTCCGGGGAGCTGTTTTTT; CDR3 protein: CATSDYGSGELFF; D gene: NA; clone size: NA; J gene: TRBJ2-2; V gene: TRBV24-1
CDR3 DNA: TGTGCCAGCAGCTTGAGGGGAAACGACTACGAGCAGTACTTC; CDR3 protein: CASSLRGNDYEQYF; D gene: NA; clone size: NA; J gene: TRBJ2-7; V gene: TRBV5-4
CDR3 DNA: TGCGCCAGCCGACAGGGGAACCAACGAAGAGACCAGTACTTC; CDR3 protein: CASRQGNQRRDQYF; D gene: TRBD1; clone size: few; J gene: TRBJ2-5; V gene: TRBV10-2
CDR3 DNA: TGTGCCAGCTCACCAGGGGGAGAGACCCAGTACTTC; CDR3 protein: CASSPGGETQYF; D gene: NA; clone size: NA; J gene: TRBJ2-5; V gene: TRBV18
CDR3 DNA: TGCGCCAGCAGCCGGGACGGCCGCCCCGAAACGGAGCTGTTTTTT; CDR3 protein: CASSRDGRPETELFF; D gene: NA; clone size: NA; J gene: TRBJ2-2; V gene: TRBV5-1
CDR3 DNA: TGTGCCAGCAGCGACCTGAAGGGGATCTCTGGAAACACCATATATTTT; CDR3 protein: CASSDLKGISGNTIYF; D gene: NA; clone size: NA; J gene: TRBJ1-3; V gene: TRBV9
CDR3 DNA: TGTGCCAGCAGTTACTCGGGTTTCACTGAAGCTTTCTTT; CDR3 protein: CASSYSGFTEAFF; D gene: NA; clone size: once; J gene: TRBJ1-1; V gene: TRBV6-5
CDR3 DNA: TGTGCCAGCAGTTCCCTTCGACTAGCGGGAGGTAAAGATACGCAGTATTTT; CDR3 protein: CASSSLRLAGGKDTQYF; D gene: TRBD2; clone size: NA; J gene: TRBJ2-3; V gene: TRBV6-2/TRBV6-3
CDR3 DNA: TGCGCCAGCAGCCCGCCTCCCGGGACAGGGAATAACAATGAGCAGTTCTTC; CDR3 protein: CASSPPPGTGNNNEQFF; D gene: TRBD1; clone size: NA; J gene: TRBJ2-1; V gene: TRBV5-1
CDR3 DNA: TGTGCCAGCAGCTTCAACTCTGGAAACACCATATATTTT; CDR3 protein: CASSFNSGNTIYF; D gene: NA; clone size: NA; J gene: TRBJ1-3; V gene: TRBV7-2
CDR3 DNA: TGTGCCAGCAGTTTAATAGCCAGGGGGCACACTGAAGCTTTCTTT; CDR3 protein: CASSLIARGHTEAFF; D gene: TRBD1; clone size: NA; J gene: TRBJ1-1; V gene: TRBV27
CDR3 DNA: TGCGCCAGCGGGACAGGTGGTGGGGAGACCCAGTACTTC; CDR3 protein: CASGTGGGETQYF; D gene: TRBD1; clone size: NA; J gene: TRBJ2-5; V gene: TRBV5-1
CDR3 DNA: TGTGCCAGCAGCTTAGTTTTCTCAAGGGGTAAAGAGACCCAGTACTTC; CDR3 protein: CASSLVFSRGKETQYF; D gene: NA; clone size: NA; J gene: TRBJ2-5; V gene: TRBV7-2
CDR3 DNA: TGTGCCATCAGCCCTAGCAATCAGCCCCAGCATTTT; CDR3 protein: CAISPSNQPQHF; D gene: NA; clone size: NA; J gene: TRBJ1-5; V gene: TRBV10-3
CDR3 DNA: TGTGCCAGCAGCTCAGCCGTCCCCGTAGCGGGGGCCAACGTCCTGACTTTC; CDR3 protein: CASSSAVPVAGANVLTF; D gene: NA; clone size: NA; J gene: TRBJ2-6; V gene: TRBV13
CDR3 DNA: TGTGCCAGCAGCCTGGTTAGGCAGGGGGCCAAAAACATTCAGTACTTC; CDR3 protein: CASSLVRQGAKNIQYF; D gene: NA; clone size: few; J gene: TRBJ2-4; V gene: TRBV5-6
CDR3 DNA: TGTGCCAGCAGCCCGACAGAACTGGCCAGTACAATGAAGCAGTTCTTC; CDR3 protein: CASSPTELASTMKQFF; D gene: NA; clone size: NA; J gene: TRBJ2-1; V gene: TRBV3-1/TRBV3-2
CDR3 DNA: TGTGCCAGCAGTTACACACAGGGAGCCGCTCTCTATGGCTACACCTTC; CDR3 protein: CASSYTQGAALYGYTF; D gene: NA; clone size: few; J gene: TRBJ1-2; V gene: TRBV6-5